This T cell receptor beta chain derives from a study of T cells in Graves' hyperthyroidism and ophthalmopathy. Notes on the study in general: In the blood, most expanded thyroid clonotypes above 0.001 appeared as well.

There are 14 residues in the CDR3. V trimming: 5 bases; J trimming: 5 bases; junction bases outside the gene matches: 5. Germline V gene lookup returns CDR1 SGHTA and CDR2 FQGNSA. Those patients with uncontrolled infection, other autoimmune disease, pregnancy or lactation were excluded. Thyroid ultrasound and orbital computed tomography, with clinical symptoms and serum thyroxine and TRAb, informed diagnoses. This clonotype has ten or more counts. What it binds is unknown. RNA transcripts gave rise to amplified TCR beta CDR3 regions. TCR CDR3 underwent first-round RT-PCR with the HTBI primer set. MiXCR, applied by TCRdb to the multiplex PCR reads, yields one record per CDR3 protein. The data contain around 500,000 distinct CDR3 sequences, about 16% of them seen just once; the ten biggest clones take up 25% to 30%.

The sequence was obtained from a woman aged 30 to 39 with Graves' ophthalmopathy. The sample taken for sequencing was blood. The chain uses TRBV7-2 and TRBJ2-7; 11 nucleotides line up with TRBD2. The CDR3 loop reads CASSRTSGSDEQYF. The CDR3 DNA is TGTGCCAGCAGCCGTACTAGCGGGAGTGACGAGCAGTACTTC.